The present entry profiles one T cell receptor beta chain with its context. The data stem from a study of blood T cell repertoires in COVID-19. Study as a whole: COVID-19 samples from acute and convalescent phases originated in the United States, Italy and Spain. The analysed material was cDNA or gDNA that came from T cells, B-cell-depleted T cells, or PBMCs.

Original handling: Nucleated cell number was recorded as an estimate derived from reference gene primer amplification. Assay used: immunoSEQ multiplex PCR; TCRdb lists only in-frame clones, some missing. The V and J calls and clone size were taken over from that table, and D and trimming were inferred from the DNA. Here the sample spans about 200,000 clones, approximately 88% being singletons. The source is a man aged 55 to 70 who had recovered from COVID-19. The source material was peripheral blood.

The CDR3 reads CASKRQGLGTEAFF. The CDR3, as DNA: TGTGCCAGCAAAAGACAGGGCCTGGGCACTGAAGCTTTCTTT. The rearrangement joins TRBV6-6 to TRBJ1-1; 7 bases agree with TRBD1. Germline CDR1 reads MNHNY; CDR2 reads SVGAGI (reference sequence). V trimming: 7 bases; J trimming: 4 bases; junction bases outside the gene matches: 9. The CDR3 has 14 amino acids.